Detailed here is one T cell receptor beta chain. This sample is drawn from a study of blood T cell repertoires in COVID-19. TCRdb's copy holds only in-frame clones and misses some; the assay was immunoSEQ multiplex PCR. This sample has 300,000 to 350,000 clones, with roughly 90% found just once. The CDR3 consists of 13 residues. Germline CDR1 reads SGHNT; CDR2 reads YYREEE (reference sequence). V lost 4 bases and J lost 6, with 11 bases in between. The chain joins TRBV5-4 to TRBJ2-1; possible D gene TRBD1, 5 bases. Material for sequencing was peripheral blood. The clonotype originates from a woman under 40 with COVID-19, enrolled during active disease. The CDR3 loop is CASSVRASNEQFF. The CDR3 DNA is TGTGCCAGCAGCGTCAGGGCGAGCAATGAGCAGTTCTTC.